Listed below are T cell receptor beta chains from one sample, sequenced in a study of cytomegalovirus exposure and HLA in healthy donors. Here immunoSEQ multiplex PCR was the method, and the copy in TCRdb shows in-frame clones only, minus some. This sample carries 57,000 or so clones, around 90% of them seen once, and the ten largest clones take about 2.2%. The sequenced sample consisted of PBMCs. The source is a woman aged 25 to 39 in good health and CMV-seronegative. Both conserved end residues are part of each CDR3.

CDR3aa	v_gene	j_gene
CASSSNGLAGFYEQYF	TRBV27	TRBJ2-7
CASSLRGTNEKLFF	TRBV7-9	TRBJ1-4
CASSLGLSSYEQYF	TRBV5-1	TRBJ2-7
CASKQGSTEAFF	TRBV6-6	TRBJ1-1
CASSLGAGGTDTQYF	TRBV7-2	TRBJ2-3
CASSPQEARTYEQYF	TRBV9	TRBJ2-7
CASSKQGRSTDTQYF	TRBV5-1	TRBJ2-3
CASSYIQNTDTQYF	TRBV6-5	TRBJ2-3
CASRGTGGSEQYF	TRBV10-1	TRBJ2-7
CAWMAVETQYF	TRBV30	TRBJ2-5
CASSLLREKGEETQYF	TRBV11-3	TRBJ2-5
CASSVDGNEQFF	TRBV9	TRBJ2-1
CASSRPGQGVETQYF	TRBV10-1	TRBJ2-5
CASSYAETATNEKLFF	TRBV6-5	TRBJ1-4
CASSAGQQEYF	TRBV18	TRBJ2-7